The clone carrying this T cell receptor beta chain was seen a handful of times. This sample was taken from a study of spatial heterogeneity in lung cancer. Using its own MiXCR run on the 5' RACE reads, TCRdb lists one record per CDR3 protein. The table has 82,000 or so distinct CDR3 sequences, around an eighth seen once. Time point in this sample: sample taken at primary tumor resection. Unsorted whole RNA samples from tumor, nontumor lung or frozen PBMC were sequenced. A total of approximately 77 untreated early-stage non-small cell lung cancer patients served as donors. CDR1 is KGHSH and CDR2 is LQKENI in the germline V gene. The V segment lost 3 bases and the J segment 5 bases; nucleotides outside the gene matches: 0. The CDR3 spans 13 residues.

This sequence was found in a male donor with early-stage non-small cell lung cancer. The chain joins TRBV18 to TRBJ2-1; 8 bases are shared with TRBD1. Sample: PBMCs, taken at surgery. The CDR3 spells CASSPDRDNEQFF. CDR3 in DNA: TGTGCCAGCTCACCGGACAGGGACAATGAGCAGTTCTTC.